A selection of T cell receptor beta chains follows, all from one sample in a study of Ad26.COV2.S vaccination and SARS-CoV-2 variants. The protocol was immunoSEQ multiplex PCR, while the TCRdb copy is restricted to in-frame clones and leaves out a portion. This table has about 400,000 clones, around 89% appearing once. The sample consisted of peripheral blood, taken in a trial of Ad26.COV2.S vaccine versus placebo. These receptors were collected from a person aged 18-65 years who received the Ad26.COV2.S COVID-19 vaccine or a placebo. Each CDR3 is given with its conserved first and last residue. A D gene is named only where the DNA matches it firmly. Clone size is given for some rows only: seen once, a few or many times, or a class if the clone is expanded.

>TRBV5-8|NA|NA|TRBJ1-2|14
TGTGCCAGCAGCCCCGGGCAGGGCAACTATGGCTACACCTTC
CASSPGQGNYGYTF
>TRBV19|TRBD1|NA|TRBJ2-6|16
TGTGCCACCAGTCCCGGGACAGGGAGCGGGGCCAACGTCCTGACTTTC
CATSPGTGSGANVLTF
>TRBV9|NA|NA|TRBJ2-1|15
TGTGCCAGCAGCGTAGCCGGGACATTCTACAATGAGCAGTTCTTC
CASSVAGTFYNEQFF
>TRBV3-1/TRBV3-2|NA|once|TRBJ2-3|14
TGTGCCAGCAGCTGGAGTATTCGCACAGATACGCAGTATTTT
CASSWSIRTDTQYF
>TRBV7-8|NA|NA|TRBJ2-7|14
TGTGCCAGCAGCTTATACCGGGACATCCACGAGCAGTACTTC
CASSLYRDIHEQYF
>TRBV20-1|TRBD2|NA|TRBJ2-5|17
TGCAGTGCTAGTCCCGGGACTAGCGGGGGGCTCCATGAGACCCAGTACTTC
CSASPGTSGGLHETQYF
>TRBV27|NA|NA|TRBJ1-4|14
TGTGCCAGCAGTTGGGCCGGAGCTAATGAAAAACTGTTTTTT
CASSWAGANEKLFF
>TRBV7-9|NA|NA|TRBJ1-1|15
TGTGCCAGCAGCTTACAGCCCCTGGGACGGACTGAAGCTTTCTTT
CASSLQPLGRTEAFF
>TRBV28|NA|NA|TRBJ2-7|15
TGTGCCAGCAGCCTGACAGGTTTAGCCAAACACGAGCAGTACTTC
CASSLTGLAKHEQYF
>TRBV9|NA|NA|TRBJ2-3|12
TGTGCCAGCAGCCCTCAGGGGGGGACGCAGTATTTT
CASSPQGGTQYF
>TRBV6-5|TRBD2|few|TRBJ2-5|15
TGTGCCAGCAGTTACGCGGGGGGGCCGTTGGAGACCCAGTACTTC
CASSYAGGPLETQYF
>TRBV6-4|NA|few|TRBJ1-3|17
TGTGCCAGCAGTGACCCTATAACACACCGCTCTGGAAACACCATATATTTT
CASSDPITHRSGNTIYF
>TRBV15|TRBD1|NA|TRBJ2-7|15
TGTGCCACCAGCAGAGCCGGGACAGGGATCTACGAGCAGTACTTC
CATSRAGTGIYEQYF
>TRBV7-6|NA|NA|TRBJ2-7|14
TGTGCCAGCAGCTTAAACAGGGTAGCGAACGAGCAGTACTTC
CASSLNRVANEQYF
>TRBV28|NA|NA|TRBJ1-5|16
TGTGCCAGCAGTCCGAATGCGGGAATGGGCAATCAGCCCCAGCATTTT
CASSPNAGMGNQPQHF
>TRBV4-2|NA|NA|TRBJ2-1|15
TGTGCCAGCAGCTGGTCCAGGGAAAATGGCAATGAGCAGTTCTTC
CASSWSRENGNEQFF
>TRBV28|NA|once|TRBJ1-6|14
TGTGCCAGCTGGGGGGGGGTCTATAATTCACCCCTCCACTTT
CASWGGVYNSPLHF
>TRBV5-1|TRBD1|NA|TRBJ1-1|13
TGCGCCAGCAGCTTGGACAGGGGCACTGAAGCTTTCTTT
CASSLDRGTEAFF
>TRBV5-1|TRBD1|NA|TRBJ1-2|16
TGCGCCAGCAGCAGAAATCCGGGACAGGGATCCTATGGCTACACCTTC
CASSRNPGQGSYGYTF
>TRBV5-5|TRBD1|NA|TRBJ2-6|17
TGTGCCAGCGCCTTGATAGGACAGGGGGCTGGGGCCAACGTCCTGACTTTC
CASALIGQGAGANVLTF
>TRBV19|NA|NA|TRBJ2-5|15
TGTGCCAGTAGTGCTCATGGACAGTCTCAAGAGACCCAGTACTTC
CASSAHGQSQETQYF
>TRBV11-2|NA|NA|TRBJ2-6|16
TGTGCCAGCAGACCAACAGTAAGCTCTGGGGCCAACGTCCTGACTTTC
CASRPTVSSGANVLTF
>TRBV28|TRBD2|NA|TRBJ2-3|16
TGTGCCAGCAGTTTATATGTCGGGGGGACGGCAGATACGCAGTATTTT
CASSLYVGGTADTQYF
>TRBV29-1|NA|NA|TRBJ1-5|13
TGCAGCGCCGGAGGCGGGGCTGATCAGCCCCAGCATTTT
CSAGGGADQPQHF
>TRBV15|NA|NA|TRBJ1-3|12
TGTGCCACCAGCCTCTCTGGAAACACCATATATTTT
CATSLSGNTIYF
>TRBV7-2|TRBD2|NA|TRBJ2-5|16
TGTGCCAGCAGTTTGATCGGGACTAGCGGAAGGGAGACCCAGTACTTC
CASSLIGTSGRETQYF
>TRBV15|NA|NA|TRBJ1-5|16
TGTGCCACCAGCAGAGATACGCAGTATAGCAATCAGCCCCAGCATTTT
CATSRDTQYSNQPQHF
>TRBV18|TRBD1|NA|TRBJ2-3|15
TGTGCCAGCTCACCCCGGACAGGGGAGGGAGATACGCAGTATTTT
CASSPRTGEGDTQYF
>TRBV7-8|TRBD2|NA|TRBJ2-5|17
TGTGCCAGCAGCTTTGTGGGACTAGCGGAGTACCAAGAGACCCAGTACTTC
CASSFVGLAEYQETQYF
>TRBV19|TRBD1|NA|TRBJ1-6|17
TGTGCCAGTAGTAGCCAGGGGGAAGAAGGTTATAATTCACCCCTCCACTTT
CASSSQGEEGYNSPLHF
>TRBV24-1|NA|NA|TRBJ2-1|16
TGTGCCACCAGCCATCCTACAGGGTTTGCCTACAATGAGCAGTTCTTC
CATSHPTGFAYNEQFF
>TRBV3-1/TRBV3-2|TRBD1|NA|TRBJ1-6|16
TGTGCCAGCAGCCAATACGGGGGACAGGGAAATTCACCCCTCCACTTT
CASSQYGGQGNSPLHF
>TRBV10-3|TRBD1|NA|TRBJ2-2|17
TGTGCCATTTCTTCCGGGACAGGGGGGACGAACACCGGGGAGCTGTTTTTT
CAISSGTGGTNTGELFF
>TRBV5-1|NA|NA|TRBJ1-2|14
TGCGCCAGCAGCGTGGAGGTTTCATGGGATGGCTACACCTTC
CASSVEVSWDGYTF
>TRBV7-8|TRBD1|NA|TRBJ1-2|14
TGTGCCAGCAGCTCCGGGACAGGGAACTATGGCTACACCTTC
CASSSGTGNYGYTF
>TRBV7-9|TRBD2|NA|TRBJ2-5|16
TGTGCCAGCAGCCCTGGACTAGCGGGGGTTTTAGGGACCCAGTACTTC
CASSPGLAGVLGTQYF
>TRBV7-2|NA|NA|TRBJ2-7|14
TGTGCCAGCAGCCTAGGAAGGGAATACTACGAGCAGTACTTC
CASSLGREYYEQYF
>TRBV7-3|NA|NA|TRBJ2-2|16
TGTGCCAGCAGCTTAAATCCAGGGTCGGTTCCCGGGGAGCTGTTTTTT
CASSLNPGSVPGELFF
>TRBV6-1|NA|once|TRBJ2-7|12
TGTGCCACCAGGAGTTCAGTCGCCGAGCAGTACTTC
CATRSSVAEQYF
>TRBV10-1|TRBD2|NA|TRBJ2-7|19
TGCGCCAGCAGTGAGTCGAGAGTACTAGCGGGGATTTGGGACTACGAGCAGTACTTC
CASSESRVLAGIWDYEQYF
>TRBV29-1|TRBD1|NA|TRBJ1-4|15
TGCAGCGTTGCGGGACAGGGGGCAACTAATGAAAAACTGTTTTTT
CSVAGQGATNEKLFF
>TRBV19|NA|NA|TRBJ2-7|14
TGTGCCAGTAGTATAGGGGGCAGCTCCTACGAGCAGTACTTC
CASSIGGSSYEQYF
>TRBV29-1|NA|NA|TRBJ2-1|11
TGCAGCGCCGGGAGTGTAGGTGAGCAGTTCTTC
CSAGSVGEQFF